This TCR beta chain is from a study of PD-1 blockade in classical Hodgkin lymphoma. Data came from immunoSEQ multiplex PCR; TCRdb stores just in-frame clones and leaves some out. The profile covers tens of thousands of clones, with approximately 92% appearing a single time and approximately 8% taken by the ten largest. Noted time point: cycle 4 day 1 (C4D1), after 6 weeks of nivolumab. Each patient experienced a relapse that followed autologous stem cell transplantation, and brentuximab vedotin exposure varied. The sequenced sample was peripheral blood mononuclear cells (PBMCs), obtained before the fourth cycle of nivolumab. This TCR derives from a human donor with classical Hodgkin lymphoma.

The CDR3 spells CASSLGRGRDEKLFF. The CDR3, as DNA: TGTGCCAGCAGTTTGGGCAGGGGGCGGGATGAAAAACTGTTTTTT. This sequence joins TRBV28 and TRBJ1-4; 8 nucleotides line up with TRBD1. The ends lost 3 bases at V and 6 bases at J; junction bases unmatched: 6. Germline V gives CDR1 MDHEN, CDR2 SYDVKM. There are 15 residues in the CDR3. Combining the CDR3 with reference TRBV28 and TRBJ1-4 gives the whole variable domain DVKVTQSSRYLVKRTGEKVFLECVQDMDHENMFWYRQDPGLGLRLIYFSYDVKMKEKGDIPEGYSVSREKKERFSLILESASTNQTSMYLCASSLGRGRDEKLFFGSGTQLSVL.